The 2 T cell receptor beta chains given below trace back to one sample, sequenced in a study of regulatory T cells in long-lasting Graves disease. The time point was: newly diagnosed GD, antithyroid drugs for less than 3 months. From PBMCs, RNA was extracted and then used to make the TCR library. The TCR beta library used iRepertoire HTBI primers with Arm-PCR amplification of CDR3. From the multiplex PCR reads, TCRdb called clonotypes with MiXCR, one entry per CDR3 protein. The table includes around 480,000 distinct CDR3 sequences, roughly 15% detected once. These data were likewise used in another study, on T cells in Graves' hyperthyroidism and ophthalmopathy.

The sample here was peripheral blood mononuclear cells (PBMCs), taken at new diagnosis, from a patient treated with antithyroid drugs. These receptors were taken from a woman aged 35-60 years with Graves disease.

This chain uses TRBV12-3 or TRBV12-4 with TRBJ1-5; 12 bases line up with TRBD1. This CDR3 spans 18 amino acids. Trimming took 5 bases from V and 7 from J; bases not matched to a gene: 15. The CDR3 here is CASSDRDRGPLFFQPQHF. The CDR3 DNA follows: TGTGCCAGCAGTGATAGGGACAGGGGGCCTCTCTTTTTCCAGCCCCAGCATTTT.

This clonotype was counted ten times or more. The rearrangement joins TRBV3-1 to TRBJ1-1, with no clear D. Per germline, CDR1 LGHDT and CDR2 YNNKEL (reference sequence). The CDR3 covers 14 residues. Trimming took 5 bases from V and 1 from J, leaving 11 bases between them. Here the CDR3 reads CASSARPWNTEAFF. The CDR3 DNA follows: TGTGCCAGCAGCGCGAGGCCATGGAACACTGAAGCTTTCTTT.